This section outlines one TCR beta chain sequence together with its context. Its specificity is unknown. At one end, the junction sequence differs from germline, possibly due to a read error. Through a sample-barcoded 5' primer and a J-beta primer mix, a second PCR was run for roughly 6 to 12 cycles. Every single cDNA molecule received a tag from a template-switch adaptor with 12 random nucleotides. Using its own MiXCR run on the 5' RACE reads, TCRdb lists one record per CDR3 protein. The table shows 550,000 to 600,000 distinct CDR3 sequences, with 40% to 50% occurring only once. These data come from a study of blood T cells in healthy people across ages. Study results and limitations: Diversity estimates from one million T cells were considered underestimates.

The sequence was collected from an elderly man in good health. Sequencing used blood.

The CDR3 coding sequence is TGTGCCAGCAGCTTAGCGGACAGGGGCTACGAGCGGTACTTC. Amino acid sequence: CASSLADRGYERYF. The chain employs TRBV7-9 and TRBJ2-7, with 9 bases matching TRBD1. This CDR3 comprises 14 residues. Germline values: CDR1 SEHNR, CDR2 FQNEAQ (reference sequence).